This T cell receptor (beta chain) emerged from a study of response to subunit inactivated influenza vaccine (dated by TCRdb to the late 2010s). In terms of the full investigation: The study used deep quantitative T cell receptor repertoire profiling to track responses to a trivalent subunit inactivated influenza vaccine. The investigation overall reported the following: The authors suggested that each seasonal influenza vaccination may recruit only a limited number of new T cells.

The library relied on RT-PCR. Reads for this sample came from an Illumina HiSeq 2500. TCRdb applied fastp at Q25 and MiXCR to the public reads, then kept only in-frame beta chains. Rows with one shared CDR3 protein collapse into an entry with the most common genes and DNA. The sample includes roughly 670,000 distinct CDR3 sequences, with approximately 15% observed a single time. The ten largest clones take up around 7.6% of the sample. In the case of this clonotype: Its binding antigen is unknown. There are no base qualities to consult, and no much larger clone falls within one base.

From its cysteine to its phenylalanine, the CDR3 spans 14 amino acids. Just CDR3 DNA is preserved here, 42 bases in frame from base 1. Sequencing was performed on PBMCs from blood, taken 14 to 15 days before vaccination. The source of this sequence is a man aged 45-65 years who received an inactivated influenza vaccine. Donor details come from another sample of the same person, matched by shared clones. The chain is assembled from TRBV21-1 and TRBJ2-7; the table's D call of TRBD1 was not tested on the DNA. TRBV21-1 is an annotated pseudogene. Here is the DNA: TGTGCCAGCAGCAAGGGGGACAGCTCCTACGAGCAGTACTTC. Its protein product is CASSKGDSSYEQYF.